These 19 T cell receptor beta chains originate from one sample sequenced in a study of blood T cell repertoires in COVID-19. This table comes from immunoSEQ multiplex PCR, and its TCRdb copy is limited to in-frame clones, with some not included. The sample lists 95,000 to 150,000 clones, about 90% seen once, with around 2.1% in the top ten. The source material was peripheral blood. These receptors all come from a middle-aged man with COVID-19, enrolled during active disease.

The chain is built from TRBV9 and TRBJ2-1; 8 bases fit TRBD2. Trimming at V came to 4 bases and at J to 7 bases, leaving 13 bases not matched to a gene. The germline V gene encodes CDR1 SGDLS and CDR2 YYNGEE. The length of the CDR3 is 16 residues. CDR3 coding DNA: TGTGCCAGCAGCCCCCAGATTAGCGGGAATATAAATGAGCAGTTCTTC. Translating it yields CASSPQISGNINEQFF.

This rearrangement joins TRBV28 to TRBJ1-6; D call uncertain. The CDR3 consists of 11 residues. Trimming shortened V by 4 bases and J by 12 bases, and 7 bases separated the two germline ends. The germline V gene has CDR1 MDHEN and CDR2 SYDVKM. CDR3 nucleotides: TGTGCCAGCAGTTCTCAGATACCCCTCCACTTT. Protein: CASSSQIPLHF.

The chain carries TRBV24-1 and TRBJ2-3; D call uncertain. Germline V gene sequence: CDR1 KGHDR, CDR2 SFDVKD. V was cut by 3 bases and J by 1 base, with 10 bases left in between. This CDR3 is built from 15 residues. The CDR3 spells CATSDAGPGTDTQYF. CDR3 DNA sequence: TGTGCCACCAGTGATGCCGGTCCCGGCACAGATACGCAGTATTTT.

V is TRBV5-1 and J is TRBJ2-3; a weak D match, TRBD1 (7 bases). Looked up from germline, CDR1 is SGHRS and CDR2 is YFSETQ. The V end lost 4 bases, the J end lost 2 bases, and 17 bases lay between the germline ends. This CDR3 comprises 16 residues. CDR3 sequence: CASSPGPGGFTDTQYF. The CDR3 DNA is TGCGCCAGCAGCCCGGGGCCAGGGGGGTTCACAGATACGCAGTATTTT.

The chain uses TRBV5-1 and TRBJ2-2, with D possibly matching TRBD2 (6 bases). Deletions cut 3 bases from V and 6 bases from J, with 15 bases between. The CDR3 runs 15 residues. Germline V gives CDR1 SGHRS, CDR2 YFSETQ. Written as DNA, the CDR3 is TGCGCCAGCAGCTCCCCGGGGCGGGATCCCGGGGAGCTGTTTTTT. This codes for CASSSPGRDPGELFF.

The chain joins TRBV30 to TRBJ2-1; 7 nucleotides agree with TRBD2. Germline trimming cut 0 bases from V and 6 bases from J; bases unmatched to any gene: 5. CDR1 is GTSNPN, CDR2 SVGIG, per germline (reference sequence). CDR3 length equals 14 residues. The CDR3 here is CAWSVAGPSNEQFF. The CDR3 nucleotides read TGTGCCTGGAGTGTAGCGGGACCCTCCAATGAGCAGTTCTTC. The full variable domain, rest sourced from reference TRBV30 and TRBJ2-1, is SQTIHQWPATLVQPVGSPLSLECTVEGTSNPNLYWYRQAAGRGLQLLFYSVGIGQISSEVPQNLSASRPQDRQFILSSKKLLLSDSGFYLCAWSVAGPSNEQFFGPGTRLTVL.

The rearrangement links TRBV9 to TRBJ1-6, with 7 bases that match TRBD1. Germline CDR1 reads SGDLS; CDR2 reads YYNGEE. With V trimmed by 1 base and J by 8 bases, 6 bases remained unmatched. This CDR3 has 15 residues. The CDR3, as DNA: TGTGCCAGCAGCGTAAGACAGGGATATGATTCACCCCTCCACTTT. This codes for CASSVRQGYDSPLHF.

The V and J genes are TRBV27 and TRBJ1-3, with D maybe TRBD1 (6 bases). Germline CDR1 reads MNHEY; CDR2 reads SMNVEV (reference sequence). The length of the CDR3 is 15 residues. V lost 8 bases, J lost 2 bases, and 16 bases lay in between. CDR3 DNA sequence: TGTGCCAGCGGTACTCCCGGGACACCTGGAAACACCATATATTTT. It is translated as CASGTPGTPGNTIYF.

The chain uses TRBV9 and TRBJ2-6, with 7 bases fitting TRBD1. V dropped 0 bases and J dropped 3; count of bases not matched to a gene: 9. The V gene's germline CDR1 is SGDLS and CDR2 YYNGEE. CDR3 size: 18 residues. As DNA, the CDR3 is TGTGCCAGCAGCGTAGCTCAGGCAGGGGGAGATGGGGCCAACGTCCTGACTTTC. Protein: CASSVAQAGGDGANVLTF.

A single count supports this clone. This chain links TRBV7-9 with TRBJ2-7; D not certain. This CDR3 has 14 residues. Germline-derived CDR1 and CDR2 are SEHNR and FQNEAQ (reference sequence). Trimming took off 5 bases at V and 2 bases at J, with 13 bases between the two ends. As DNA, the CDR3 is TGTGCCAGCAGCAGAACAGAGATAACCTACGAGCAGTACTTC. Amino acids: CASSRTEITYEQYF.

The V call is TRBV28, the J call TRBJ2-5; D possibly corresponds to TRBD2 (5 bases). V was shortened by 11 bases and J by 3 bases, with 10 bases between the two germline ends. Germline V gene sequence: CDR1 MDHEN, CDR2 SYDVKM. The CDR3 sequence is 11 residues long. CDR3 nucleotide sequence: TGTGCCTCCCGGGGAGAAGAGACCCAGTACTTC. Translation: CASRGEETQYF.

V is TRBV5-1 and J is TRBJ2-3, with 7 bases lining up with TRBD2. The V gene's germline CDR1 is SGHRS and CDR2 YFSETQ. V was clipped by 5 bases and J by 6 bases; unmatched bases: 18. This CDR3 contains 17 residues. The CDR3 DNA follows: TGCGCCAGCAGTTCCAGTCCATCGGGGGGATTGGGGGATACGCAGTATTTT. It translates to CASSSSPSGGLGDTQYF.

The chain joins TRBV6-5 to TRBJ2-3; 10 positions match TRBD2. CDR1 is MNHEY and CDR2 is SVGAGI in the germline V gene. The V gene end was trimmed by 7 bases and the J gene end by 2 bases; junction bases not matched to a gene: 3. CDR3 length: 14 amino acids. CDR3 sequence reads: CASTLAGDTDTQYF. In DNA form, the CDR3 reads TGTGCCAGCACCCTAGCGGGGGACACAGATACGCAGTATTTT.

This sequence joins TRBV7-3 and TRBJ2-5; TRBD2 is a possible D gene (6 bases). Germline lookup yields CDR1 SGHTA and CDR2 FQGTGA. V gave up 2 bases and J gave up 2 bases, with 15 bases separating them. CDR3 length: 16 amino acids. The CDR3: CASSLAGTASQETQYF. The CDR3, as DNA: TGTGCCAGCAGCTTAGCAGGGACTGCCTCTCAAGAGACCCAGTACTTC.

In its sample, this clone was seen a few times. The chain combines TRBV18 with TRBJ2-3; D gene unclear. CDR3 length equals 14 residues. Looked up from germline, CDR1 is KGHSH and CDR2 is LQKENI. V was pared by 5 bases and J by 3 bases, with 12 bases between. The CDR3 sequence is CASSGGFETDTQYF. The CDR3 coding sequence is TGTGCCAGCTCAGGTGGCTTTGAAACAGATACGCAGTATTTT.

The chain has TRBV5-1 and TRBJ2-2; 7 bases agree with TRBD2. The J segment lost 8 bases and the V segment lost 5 bases, leaving 12 bases of the junction unmatched. CDR3 size: 15 residues. Per germline, CDR1 SGHRS and CDR2 YFSETQ. For the CDR3, the DNA is TGCGCCAGCAGACCCGGGACTACAGTACCGGGGGAGCTGTTTTTT. Encoded protein: CASRPGTTVPGELFF. The whole variable domain, filled in from reference TRBV5-1 and TRBJ2-2, reads KAGVTQTPRYLIKTRGQQVTLSCSPISGHRSVSWYQQTPGQGLQFLFEYFSETQRNKGNFPGRFSGRQFSNSRSEMNVSTLELGDSALYLCASRPGTTVPGELFFGEGSRLTVL.

The V gene is TRBV3-1 (or the pseudogene TRBV3-2), the J gene TRBJ2-1; TRBD2 agrees at 7 bases. V shed 1 base and J 7 bases; nucleotides not matched to a gene: 7. Looked up from germline, CDR1 is LGHDT and CDR2 is YNNKEL (reference sequence). This CDR3 spans 15 amino acids. CDR3 sequence reads: CASSQGLGGRNEQFF. CDR3 nucleotides: TGTGCCAGCAGCCAAGGGCTAGGCGGGAGAAATGAGCAGTTCTTC.

The CDR3 DNA sequence: TGTGCCAGCAGTTTAGGGCTGGGCTTACAAGAGACCCAGTACTTC. Residues: CASSLGLGLQETQYF. The chain employs TRBV28 and TRBJ2-5; D remains unclear. Trimming took off 2 bases at V and 2 bases at J, with 12 bases between the two ends. The CDR3 sequence is 15 residues long. CDR1 is MDHEN and CDR2 is SYDVKM in the germline V gene.

V and J are TRBV28 and TRBJ1-2, with TRBD1 as a possible D gene (6 bases). CDR3 length: 14 residues. With 3 bases removed from V and 5 bases from J, the gap between germline ends came to 13 bases. The germline V gene encodes CDR1 MDHEN and CDR2 SYDVKM. CDR3 sequence: CASSFRWTAYGYTF. The DNA for the CDR3 is TGTGCCAGCAGTTTTAGGTGGACAGCATATGGCTACACCTTC.